This T cell receptor beta chain is drawn from a study of circulating and synovial CD4+ cells in juvenile arthritis. Sequenced samples came from active juvenile idiopathic arthritis patients. Profiled with immunoSEQ multiplex PCR; TCRdb holds only in-frame clones, not every one. The sample has about 33,000 clones; nearly 95% are singletons. General study findings and limits: Circulating pathogenic-like lymphocytes shared a substantially higher fraction of CDR3 sequences with synovium than bulk blood. CPL and bulk CD4 samples differed at least tenfold in T cell genomes. Deeper sequencing increased measured overlap with synovial clonotypes.

This clone was recorded only once. Its antigen is as yet unknown. The sample comprised CD4+ T cells from blood. The TCR was taken from a human donor with juvenile idiopathic arthritis.

DNA of the CDR3: TGTGCCAGCAGCACCAGGACTAGCGGTTACAATGAGCAGTTCTTC. Encoded protein: CASSTRTSGYNEQFF. The rearrangement uses TRBV7-3 and TRBJ2-1; 10 bases align to TRBD2. The CDR3 runs 15 residues. The V segment lost 5 bases and the J segment 4 bases; nucleotides outside the gene matches: 5. Germline V gene sequence: CDR1 SGHTA, CDR2 FQGTGA.